The source of this TCR beta chain is a study of T-cell reconstitution after alpha-beta-depleted transplantation in children. Preparation of the TCRbeta library used unique molecular identifiers. One entry per CDR3 protein, called by TCRdb with MiXCR from the PCR reads. Of around 370,000 distinct CDR3 sequences listed, 10% to 13% are singletons. This clonotype was counted between two and nine times. The receptor was isolated from a human donor who donated a stem cell graft to a child with acute lymphoblastic leukemia. Source: PBMCs from the stem cell graft donor, taken from the stem cell graft.

The CDR3 DNA follows: TGTGCCAGCAGCGCATGGGATGGCTACACCTTC. Its translation: CASSAWDGYTF. This chain connects TRBV5-5 to TRBJ1-2; D ambiguous. The CDR3 is 11 residues long. V was shortened by 4 bases and J by 6 bases, with 7 bases between the two germline ends. Germline assignment: CDR1 SGHKS and CDR2 YYEKEE (reference sequence).